Described below is a single TCR beta chain sequence and its context. This record comes from a study of cytomegalovirus exposure and HLA in healthy donors. Study in general: Early release data held 85 million to 95 million unique TCRs from HLA-typed donors.

The PCR was carried out with 60 Vbeta primers and 13 Jbeta primers. TCRdb's table, derived via immunoSEQ multiplex PCR, lists solely in-frame clones and lacks some. The sample has 100,000 or so clones; over 70% are singletons. CDR3 length equals 15 residues. V trimming: 3 bases; J trimming: 3 bases; junction bases outside the gene matches: 6. Germline lookup yields CDR1 SGHNT and CDR2 YYREEE (reference sequence). Sequencing was done on a sample of PBMCs. The sequence was collected from a male donor in good health and CMV-seronegative. The chain has TRBV5-4 and TRBJ2-7, with 10 bases lining up with TRBD1. The CDR3 sequence is CASSSYRDRGYEQYF. CDR3 nucleotide sequence: TGTGCCAGCAGCTCTTACCGGGACAGGGGCTACGAGCAGTACTTC.